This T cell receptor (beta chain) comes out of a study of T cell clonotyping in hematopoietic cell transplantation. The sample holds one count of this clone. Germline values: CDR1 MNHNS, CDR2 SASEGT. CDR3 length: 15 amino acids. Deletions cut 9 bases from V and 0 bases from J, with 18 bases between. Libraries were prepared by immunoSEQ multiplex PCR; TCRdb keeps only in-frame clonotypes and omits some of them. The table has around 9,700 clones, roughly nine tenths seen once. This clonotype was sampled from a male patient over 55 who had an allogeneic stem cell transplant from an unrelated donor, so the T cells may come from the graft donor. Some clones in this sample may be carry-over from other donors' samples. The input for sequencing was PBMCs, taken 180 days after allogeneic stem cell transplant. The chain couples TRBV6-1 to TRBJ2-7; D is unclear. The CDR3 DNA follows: TGTGCCAGTCAAAAAGGCGTTTTGAGCTCCTACGAGCAGTACTTC. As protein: CASQKGVLSSYEQYF.